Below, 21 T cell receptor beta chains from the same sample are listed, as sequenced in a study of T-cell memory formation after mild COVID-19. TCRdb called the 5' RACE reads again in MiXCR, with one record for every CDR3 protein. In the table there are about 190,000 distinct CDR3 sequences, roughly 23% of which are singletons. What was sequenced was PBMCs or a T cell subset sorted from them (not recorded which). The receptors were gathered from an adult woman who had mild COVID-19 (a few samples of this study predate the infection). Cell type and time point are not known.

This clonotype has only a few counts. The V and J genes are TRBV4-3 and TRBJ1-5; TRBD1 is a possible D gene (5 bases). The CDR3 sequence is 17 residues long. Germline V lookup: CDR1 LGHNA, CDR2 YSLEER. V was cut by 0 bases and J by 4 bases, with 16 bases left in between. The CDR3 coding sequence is TGCGCCAGCAGCCAAGAACCCGGGACCTTGGGGAATCAGCCCCAGCATTTT. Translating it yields CASSQEPGTLGNQPQHF.

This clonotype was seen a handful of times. CDR3 in amino acids: CASSQGASGKNIQYF. The CDR3 DNA is TGCGCCAGCAGCCAAGGCGCTAGCGGCAAAAACATTCAGTACTTC. The chain has TRBV4-3 and TRBJ2-4; 7 nucleotides align to TRBD2. This CDR3 has 15 residues. Trimming took 1 base from V and 3 from J; bases not matched to a gene: 3. CDR1 is LGHNA and CDR2 is YSLEER in the germline V gene.

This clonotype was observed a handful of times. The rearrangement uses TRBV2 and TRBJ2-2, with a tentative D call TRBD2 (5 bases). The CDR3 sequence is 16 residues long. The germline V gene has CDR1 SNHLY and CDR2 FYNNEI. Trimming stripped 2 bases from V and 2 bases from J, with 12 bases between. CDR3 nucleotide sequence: TGTGCCAGCAGTGAATCTGTGGGAGCCAACACCGGGGAGCTGTTTTTT. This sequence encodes CASSESVGANTGELFF.

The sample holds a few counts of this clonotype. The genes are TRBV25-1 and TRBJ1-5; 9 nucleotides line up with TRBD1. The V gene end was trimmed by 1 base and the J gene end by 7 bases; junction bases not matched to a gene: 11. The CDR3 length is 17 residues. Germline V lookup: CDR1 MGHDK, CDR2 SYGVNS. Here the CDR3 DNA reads TGTGCCAGCAGTGAATCGTACCTGGGACAGGGAAACCAGCCCCAGCATTTT. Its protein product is CASSESYLGQGNQPQHF.

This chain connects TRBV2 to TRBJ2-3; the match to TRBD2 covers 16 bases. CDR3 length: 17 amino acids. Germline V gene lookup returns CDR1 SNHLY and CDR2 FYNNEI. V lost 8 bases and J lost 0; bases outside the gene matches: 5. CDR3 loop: CASGGLAGGASTDTQYF. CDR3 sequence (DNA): TGTGCCAGCGGGGGACTAGCGGGAGGGGCTAGCACAGATACGCAGTATTTT.

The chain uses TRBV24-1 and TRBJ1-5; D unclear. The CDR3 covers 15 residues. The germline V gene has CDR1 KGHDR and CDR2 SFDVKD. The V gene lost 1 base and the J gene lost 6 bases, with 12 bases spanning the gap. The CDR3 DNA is TGTGCCACCAGTGATTTCATAATGGGGTGTCAGCCCCAGCATTTT. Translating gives CATSDFIMGCQPQHF.

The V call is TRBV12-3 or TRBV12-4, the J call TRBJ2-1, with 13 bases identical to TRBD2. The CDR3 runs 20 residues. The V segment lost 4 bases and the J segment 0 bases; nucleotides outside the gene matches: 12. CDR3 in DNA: TGTGCCAGCAGTTCCTGGACTAGCGGGAGCGTTATGAGCTCCTACAATGAGCAGTTCTTC. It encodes CASSSWTSGSVMSSYNEQFF.

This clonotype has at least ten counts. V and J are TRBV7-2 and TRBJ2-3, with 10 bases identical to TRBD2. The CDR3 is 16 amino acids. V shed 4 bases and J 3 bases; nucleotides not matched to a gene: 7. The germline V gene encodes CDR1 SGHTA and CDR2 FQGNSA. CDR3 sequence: CASSSIAGGGTDTQYF. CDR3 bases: TGTGCCAGCAGCTCCATAGCGGGGGGAGGAACAGATACGCAGTATTTT.

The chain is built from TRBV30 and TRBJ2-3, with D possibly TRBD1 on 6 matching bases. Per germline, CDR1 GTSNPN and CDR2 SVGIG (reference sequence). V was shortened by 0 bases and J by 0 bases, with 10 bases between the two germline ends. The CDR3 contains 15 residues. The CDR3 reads CAWSVGTQSTDTQYF. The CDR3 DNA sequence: TGTGCCTGGAGTGTGGGGACACAAAGCACAGATACGCAGTATTTT. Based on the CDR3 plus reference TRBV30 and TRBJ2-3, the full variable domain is SQTIHQWPATLVQPVGSPLSLECTVEGTSNPNLYWYRQAAGRGLQLLFYSVGIGQISSEVPQNLSASRPQDRQFILSSKKLLLSDSGFYLCAWSVGTQSTDTQYFGPGTRLTVL.

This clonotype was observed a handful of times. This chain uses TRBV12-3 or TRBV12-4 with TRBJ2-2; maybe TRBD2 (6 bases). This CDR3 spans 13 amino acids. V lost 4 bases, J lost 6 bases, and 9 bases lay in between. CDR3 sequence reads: CASSYGGSGELFF. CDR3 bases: TGTGCCAGCAGTTACGGGGGATCCGGGGAGCTGTTTTTT.

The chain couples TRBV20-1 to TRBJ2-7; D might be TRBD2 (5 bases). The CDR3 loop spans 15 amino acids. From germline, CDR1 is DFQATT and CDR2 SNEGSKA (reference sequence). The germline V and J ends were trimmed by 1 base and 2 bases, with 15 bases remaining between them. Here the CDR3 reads CSARARTSPPYEQYF. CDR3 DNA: TGCAGTGCTAGAGCCCGAACTAGTCCCCCCTACGAGCAGTACTTC.

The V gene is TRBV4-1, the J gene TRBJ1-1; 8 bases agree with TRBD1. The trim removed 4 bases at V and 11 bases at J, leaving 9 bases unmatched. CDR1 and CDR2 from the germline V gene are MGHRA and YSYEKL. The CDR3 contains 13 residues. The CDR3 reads CASSPYVDREAFF. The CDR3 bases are TGCGCCAGCAGCCCGTACGTGGACAGGGAGGCTTTCTTT.

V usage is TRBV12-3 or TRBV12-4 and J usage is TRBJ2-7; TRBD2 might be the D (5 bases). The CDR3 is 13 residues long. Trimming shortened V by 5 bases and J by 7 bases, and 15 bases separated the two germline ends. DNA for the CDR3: TGTGCCAGCAGTCCAGCCTGGACTGAAGAGCAGTACTTC. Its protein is CASSPAWTEEQYF.

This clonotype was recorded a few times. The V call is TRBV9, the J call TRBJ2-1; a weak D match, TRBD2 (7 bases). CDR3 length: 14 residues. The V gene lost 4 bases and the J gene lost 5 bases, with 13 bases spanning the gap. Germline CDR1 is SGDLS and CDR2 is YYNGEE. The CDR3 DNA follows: TGTGCCAGCAGCCAAGGGGGGAGGGACAATGAGCAGTTCTTC. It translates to CASSQGGRDNEQFF.

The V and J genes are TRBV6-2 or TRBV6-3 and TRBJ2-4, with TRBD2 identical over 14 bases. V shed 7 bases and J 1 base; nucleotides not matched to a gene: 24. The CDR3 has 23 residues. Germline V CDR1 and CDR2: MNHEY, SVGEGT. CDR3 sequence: CASTKVWQGRTGLAGAAKNIQYF. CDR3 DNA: TGTGCCAGCACCAAAGTTTGGCAGGGTCGAACGGGACTAGCGGGAGCTGCCAAAAACATTCAGTACTTC.

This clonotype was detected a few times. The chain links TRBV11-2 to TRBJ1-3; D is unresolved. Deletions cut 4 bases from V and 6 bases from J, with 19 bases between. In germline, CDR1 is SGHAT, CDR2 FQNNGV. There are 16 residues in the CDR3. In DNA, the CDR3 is TGTGCCAGCAGCTCCGATTCGACGGTGTTGGAAAACACCATATATTTT. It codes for CASSSDSTVLENTIYF. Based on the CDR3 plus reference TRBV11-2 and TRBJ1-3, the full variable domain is EAGVAQSPRYKIIEKRQSVAFWCNPISGHATLYWYQQILGQGPKLLIQFQNNGVVDDSQLPKDRFSAERLKGVDSTLKIQPAKLEDSAVYLCASSSDSTVLENTIYFGEGSWLTVV.

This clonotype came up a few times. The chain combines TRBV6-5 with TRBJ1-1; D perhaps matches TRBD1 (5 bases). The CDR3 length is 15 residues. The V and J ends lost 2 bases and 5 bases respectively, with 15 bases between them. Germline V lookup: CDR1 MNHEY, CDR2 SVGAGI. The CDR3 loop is CASSYKPTGETEAFF. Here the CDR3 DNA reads TGTGCCAGCAGTTACAAGCCAACGGGGGAGACTGAAGCTTTCTTT.

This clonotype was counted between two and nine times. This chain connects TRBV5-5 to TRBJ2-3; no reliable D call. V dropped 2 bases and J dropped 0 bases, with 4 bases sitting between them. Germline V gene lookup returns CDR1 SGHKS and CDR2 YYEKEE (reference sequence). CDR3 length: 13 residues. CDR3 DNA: TGTGCCAGCAGCTTCGACAGCACAGATACGCAGTATTTT. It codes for CASSFDSTDTQYF.

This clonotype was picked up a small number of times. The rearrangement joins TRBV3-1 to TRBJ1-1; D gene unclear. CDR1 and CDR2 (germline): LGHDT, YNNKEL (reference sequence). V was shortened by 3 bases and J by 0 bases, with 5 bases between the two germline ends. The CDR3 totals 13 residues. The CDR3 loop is CASSHEMNTEAFF. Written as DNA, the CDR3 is TGTGCCAGCAGCCACGAGATGAACACTGAAGCTTTCTTT.

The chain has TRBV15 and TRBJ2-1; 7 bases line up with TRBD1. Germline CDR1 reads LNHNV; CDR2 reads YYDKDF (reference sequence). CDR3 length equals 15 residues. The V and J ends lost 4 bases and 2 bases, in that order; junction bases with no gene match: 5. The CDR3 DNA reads TGTGCCACCAGCAAAGGGACAGAAGCCTACAATGAGCAGTTCTTC. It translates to CATSKGTEAYNEQFF.

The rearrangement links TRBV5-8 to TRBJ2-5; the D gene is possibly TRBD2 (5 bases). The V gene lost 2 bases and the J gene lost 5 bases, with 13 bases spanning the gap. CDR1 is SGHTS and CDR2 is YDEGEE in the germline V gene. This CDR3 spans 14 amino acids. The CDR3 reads CASSFGLLSETQYF. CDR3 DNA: TGTGCCAGCAGCTTTGGACTCCTGTCGGAGACCCAGTACTTC.